This T cell receptor (beta chain) was profiled in a study of shared clonotypes between healthy human individuals. General observations from the study: Naive subsets, compared against memory subsets, generally had larger estimated richness values.

This clone was seen only once. Its matching antigen is unknown. Trimming cost V 1 base and J 6 bases, with 7 bases left between them. Germline CDR1 SGHDT, CDR2 YYEEEE. This CDR3 has 13 residues. Libraries were prepared by immunoSEQ multiplex PCR; TCRdb keeps only in-frame clonotypes and omits some of them. The table records roughly 2.5 million clones, approximately 92% of them present only once. This TCR was sampled from a young man in good health. Input material: naive CD4+ T cells sorted from blood. Subset meaning: CD45RA+ positively selected. The chain is built from TRBV5-6 and TRBJ1-4; D gene unclear. DNA for the CDR3: TGTGCCAGCAGCTTGTACGGTGATGAAAAACTGTTTTTT. It yields the protein CASSLYGDEKLFF.